Listed below are T cell receptor beta chains from one sample, sequenced in a study of T cell changes during pregnancy in multiple sclerosis. Data came from immunoSEQ multiplex PCR; TCRdb stores just in-frame clones and leaves some out. Here the sample spans about 44,000 clones, around 96% being singletons. Here the sequenced sample was peripheral blood, taken in the second trimester of pregnancy. The source is a female donor with multiple sclerosis, enrolled in a pregnancy study. Each CDR3 is given with its conserved first and last residue. A D gene is named only where the DNA matches it firmly. The size of a clone is reported for some rows only, either as once, few or many, or as a class for expanded clones.

clone_size j_call v_call d_call cdr3_nt cdr3_aa
NA TRBJ2-5 TRBV7-3 TRBD2 TGTGCCAGCAGCTTAGGGACTAGCGGGAGTAAGGAGACCCAGTACTTC CASSLGTSGSKETQYF
NA TRBJ2-7 TRBV5-5 TRBD1 TGTGCCAGCAGCTTTTCTCGGGACAGCGCCTCCTACGAGCAGTACTTC CASSFSRDSASYEQYF
NA TRBJ2-5 TRBV5-1 NA TGCGCCAGCAGCTTGGAATTCCAGCAAGAGACCCAGTACTTC CASSLEFQQETQYF
NA TRBJ1-1 TRBV5-4 NA TGTGCCAGCAGCCAGGGGTTGGGCACTGAAGCTTTCTTT CASSQGLGTEAFF
NA TRBJ2-2 TRBV7-3 NA TGTGCCAGCAGCTACAGGGTTCCCGGGGAGCTGTTTTTT CASSYRVPGELFF
NA TRBJ1-1 TRBV7-6 TRBD1 TGTGCCAGCAGCGGAAGACAGGGGGGTGTCACTGAAGCTTTCTTT CASSGRQGGVTEAFF
NA TRBJ2-7 TRBV11-2 NA TGTGCCAGCAGCTTAGAATTTGTGATCGGACTGCCCCCCTACGAGCAGTACTTC CASSLEFVIGLPPYEQYF
NA TRBJ1-2 TRBV27 NA TGTGCCAGCAGGTTACAGGGTGAATATGGCTACACCTTC CASRLQGEYGYTF
NA TRBJ1-1 TRBV6-5 TRBD1 TGTGCCAGCATCCGACAGGGTGGGACTGAAGCTTTCTTT CASIRQGGTEAFF
NA TRBJ1-5 TRBV12-5 NA TGTGCTAGTGGGCGCTGGGAGCATCGTCAGCCCCAGCATTTT CASGRWEHRQPQHF
NA TRBJ2-7 TRBV18 NA TGTGCCAGCTCACCACTAGGCGGGGTCTACGAGCAGTACTTC CASSPLGGVYEQYF
NA TRBJ2-7 TRBV6-1 NA TGTGCCAGCATTGGACTAACCTCCTACGAGCAGTACTTC CASIGLTSYEQYF
NA TRBJ2-7 TRBV25-1 TRBD1 TGTGCCAGCAGTAAACAGGGGGTCCCGAGCTCCTACGAGCAGTACTTC CASSKQGVPSSYEQYF
NA TRBJ2-7 TRBV5-1 TRBD2 TGCGCCAGCAGCCCCGGGGGGGTCCCCTACGAGCAGTACTTC CASSPGGVPYEQYF
NA TRBJ1-5 TRBV7-2 NA TGTGCCAGCAGCTTAGGAGTTTTGCAGCCCCAGCATTTT CASSLGVLQPQHF
once TRBJ2-5 TRBV10-3 NA TGTGCCATCGGGTTGGATCTAGTGCAGTACTTC CAIGLDLVQYF
NA TRBJ2-1 TRBV2 TRBD1 TGTGCCAGCAGTTTCGACAGGGGACCACAATATGAGCAGTTCTTC CASSFDRGPQYEQFF
NA TRBJ2-2 TRBV6-5 TRBD1 TGTGCCAGCAGTTACTCGCCGACAGGGTCCACCGGGGAGCTGTTTTTT CASSYSPTGSTGELFF
NA TRBJ2-5 TRBV11-2 NA TGTGCCAGCAGCCTGGGGGGTGGAGAGACCCAGTACTTC CASSLGGGETQYF
once TRBJ1-6 TRBV5-1 NA TGCGCCAGCAGCTTGGTAGGACAAGACAATTCACCCCTCCACTTT CASSLVGQDNSPLHF
once TRBJ1-5 TRBV5-8 NA TGTGCCAGCAGCTTGGAATGGGGGGGCAATCAGCCCCAGCATTTT CASSLEWGGNQPQHF
once TRBJ1-1 TRBV19 NA TGTGCCAGTAGTATAAGGGGGAGTGCCACTGAAGCTTTCTTT CASSIRGSATEAFF